A single sample is the source of the 20 T cell receptor beta chains below, sequenced in a study of blood T cell repertoires in COVID-19. Assay: immunoSEQ multiplex PCR; the TCRdb copy retains only in-frame clones and omits some. The sample yields about 220,000 clones, around 82% seen once. The sample was peripheral blood. Receptors were obtained from a woman aged 70 to 79 with acute or convalescent COVID-19.

This chain links TRBV29-1 with TRBJ1-2; D unresolved. The ends were cut back, 4 bases at V and 1 base at J, with 4 bases in the middle. CDR1 is SQVTM, CDR2 ANQGSEA, per germline. The length of the CDR3 is 11 residues. The DNA of the CDR3 is TGCAGCGTTGCGAGTAACTATGGCTACACCTTC. Protein: CSVASNYGYTF.

The genes are TRBV10-3 and TRBJ2-5, with D unclear. The CDR3 covers 12 residues. From germline, CDR1 is ENHRY and CDR2 SYGVKD. V lost 3 bases and J lost 5, with 7 bases in between. The CDR3 sequence is CAISDVRETQYF. The CDR3 DNA sequence: TGTGCCATCAGTGATGTCCGGGAGACCCAGTACTTC.

This clone was recorded once. CDR3 in amino acids: CASSETPATGSRGAGYTF. CDR3 nucleotide sequence: TGTGCCAGCAGTGAAACCCCCGCCACCGGGAGTCGCGGCGCCGGCTACACCTTC. This rearrangement joins TRBV6-1 to TRBJ1-2; D remains unclear. Germline CDR1 is MNHNS and CDR2 is SASEGT. V dropped 2 bases and J dropped 8 bases, with 27 bases sitting between them. CDR3 length: 18 amino acids.

This clone was counted ten times or more. The V call is TRBV15, the J call TRBJ1-6, with D tentatively TRBD1 (6 bases). The germline V gene has CDR1 LNHNV and CDR2 YYDKDF (reference sequence). The V end lost 5 bases, the J end lost 7 bases, and 12 bases lay between the germline ends. There are 14 residues in the CDR3. The CDR3 nucleotides are TGTGCCACCAGCCTACAGGGTTTAAATTCACCCCTCCACTTT. It yields the protein CATSLQGLNSPLHF.

The chain links TRBV5-1 to TRBJ2-3, with D uncertain. The CDR3 has 14 residues. Deletions cut 0 bases from V and 2 bases from J, with 7 bases between. Germline V lookup: CDR1 SGHRS, CDR2 YFSETQ. CDR3 sequence reads: CASSLALVTDTQYF. The DNA of the CDR3 is TGCGCCAGCAGCTTGGCCCTAGTCACAGATACGCAGTATTTT. The variable domain in full, completed from reference TRBV5-1 and TRBJ2-3, reads KAGVTQTPRYLIKTRGQQVTLSCSPISGHRSVSWYQQTPGQGLQFLFEYFSETQRNKGNFPGRFSGRQFSNSRSEMNVSTLELGDSALYLCASSLALVTDTQYFGPGTRLTVL.

This chain links TRBV15 with TRBJ1-2, with a possible D match to TRBD1 (5 bases). This CDR3 comprises 19 residues. The V end was cut by 0 bases, the J end by 0 bases, with 20 bases between. Germline CDR1 is LNHNV and CDR2 is YYDKDF (reference sequence). The CDR3 DNA reads as TGTGCCACCAGCAGAGATTTCGGGGGGTCAGCCTTCTCTAACTATGGCTACACCTTC. Translation gives CATSRDFGGSAFSNYGYTF.

This sequence joins TRBV19 and TRBJ2-1, with D maybe TRBD1 (5 bases). Germline V gene sequence: CDR1 LNHDA, CDR2 SQIVND (reference sequence). Trimming pared 2 bases from V and 4 bases from J, leaving 12 bases between. The CDR3 sequence is 15 residues long. Here the CDR3 DNA reads TGTGCCAGTAGTATATTGCCAAGGGGTTACAATGAGCAGTTCTTC. Translating gives CASSILPRGYNEQFF. Looking up the rest from reference TRBV19 and TRBJ2-1 gives the full variable domain: DGGITQSPKYLFRKEGQNVTLSCEQNLNHDAMYWYRQDPGQGLRLIYYSQIVNDFQKGDIAEGYSVSREKKESFPLTVTSAQKNPTAFYLCASSILPRGYNEQFFGPGTRLTVL.

The V call is TRBV7-9, the J call TRBJ2-5; 9 bases line up with TRBD2. V was pared by 7 bases and J by 4 bases, with 7 bases of the junction left unmatched. Germline V CDR1 and CDR2: SEHNR, FQNEAQ (reference sequence). CDR3 size: 14 residues. The CDR3: CASNGGGAAETQYF. The CDR3, as DNA: TGTGCCAGCAATGGCGGGGGGGCCGCAGAGACCCAGTACTTC.

The rearrangement uses TRBV5-1 and TRBJ2-5; TRBD1 is a possible D gene (6 bases). CDR1 SGHRS and CDR2 YFSETQ come from the germline V gene. The CDR3 length is 16 residues. Trimming left V 4 bases short and J 0 bases short, with 16 bases between. CDR3 region: CASSGTGMRYQETQYF. The CDR3 bases are TGCGCCAGCAGCGGAACAGGGATGAGGTACCAAGAGACCCAGTACTTC.

The chain employs TRBV7-9 and TRBJ1-6; 9 bases are shared with TRBD1. This CDR3 spans 15 amino acids. V was clipped by 5 bases and J by 14 bases; unmatched bases: 13. Germline CDR1 SEHNR, CDR2 FQNEAQ (reference sequence). The DNA of the CDR3 is TGTGCCAGCAGCCGGGGGACAGGGCCTGATGAGGCCCTCCACTTT. Translating it yields CASSRGTGPDEALHF.

The CDR3, as DNA: TGTGCCAGCAGCCCCCAACTAGCGGGGGGTATGACCCAGTACTTC. It specifies CASSPQLAGGMTQYF. V and J are TRBV6-2 or TRBV6-3 and TRBJ2-5; 12 bases fit TRBD2. This CDR3 region has 15 residues. The J segment lost 7 bases and the V segment lost 6 bases, leaving 9 bases of the junction unmatched. Looked up from germline, CDR1 is MNHEY and CDR2 is SVGEGT.

This rearrangement joins TRBV10-2 to TRBJ2-7, with 8 bases fitting TRBD1. Per germline, CDR1 WSHSY and CDR2 SAAADI. The CDR3 contains 15 residues. V was clipped by 6 bases and J by 0 bases; unmatched bases: 7. CDR3 sequence reads: CASSPDRGGSYEQYV. The CDR3 DNA is TGCGCCAGCAGCCCTGACAGGGGTGGCTCCTACGAGCAGTACGTC.

The gene calls are TRBV3-1 (or the pseudogene TRBV3-2) and TRBJ2-1; possibly TRBD2 for D (7 bases). CDR3 length: 16 amino acids. Trimming removed 3 bases from V and 3 bases from J, with 15 bases in between. Germline loops: CDR1 LGHDT, CDR2 YNNKEL (reference sequence). CDR3 DNA sequence: TGTGCCAGCAGCCAGTTAAGGCGGGGGCTCTACAATGAGCAGTTCTTC. It codes for CASSQLRRGLYNEQFF.

The rearrangement joins TRBV10-3 to TRBJ2-2; TRBD1 aligns across 7 bases. The CDR3 consists of 16 residues. Germline assignment: CDR1 ENHRY and CDR2 SYGVKD. Trimming removed 7 bases from V and 4 bases from J; junction bases left unmatched: 12. The chain's CDR3 is CAINATGYEGTGELFF. The DNA for the CDR3 is TGTGCCATCAACGCGACAGGGTATGAAGGCACCGGGGAGCTGTTTTTT.

The CDR3 DNA reads as TGTGCCAGCAGTAGCGGGGAAGGTAATTCACCCCTCCACTTT. Its translation: CASSSGEGNSPLHF. This chain links TRBV21-1 with TRBJ1-6. TRBV21-1 is termed a pseudogene. The CDR3 totals 14 residues.

The chain employs TRBV18 and TRBJ2-1, with TRBD1 matching 7 bases. This CDR3 spans 14 amino acids. With 4 bases clipped from V and 10 bases from J, the junction kept 10 bases outside the gene matches. Germline lookup yields CDR1 KGHSH and CDR2 LQKENI. In nucleotides, the CDR3 is TGTGCCAGCTCACAGCGACACGACAGGGCAGAGCAGTTCTTC. The encoded protein is CASSQRHDRAEQFF.

This clone was detected a few times. J is TRBJ2-3 and V is TRBV18; D ambiguous. V was shortened by 3 bases and J by 4 bases, with 11 bases between the two germline ends. The germline gives CDR1 KGHSH, CDR2 LQKENI. The CDR3 extends over 14 amino acids. In DNA form, the CDR3 reads TGTGCCAGCTCACCTGACGACTCCTCAGATACGCAGTATTTT. Amino acid sequence: CASSPDDSSDTQYF. Full variable domain (missing parts from reference TRBV18 and TRBJ2-3): NAGVMQNPRHLVRRRGQEARLRCSPMKGHSHVYWYRQLPEEGLKFMVYLQKENIIDESGMPKERFSAEFPKEGPSILRIQQVVRGDSAAYFCASSPDDSSDTQYFGPGTRLTVL.

This sequence joins TRBV7-2 and TRBJ2-5, with 7 bases that match TRBD1. The CDR3 has 15 amino acids. J gave up 2 bases and V 3 bases, and 6 bases lay outside the gene matches. Germline V gives CDR1 SGHTA, CDR2 FQGNSA. The CDR3 reads CASSFFGTAQETQYF. The CDR3 nucleotides read TGTGCCAGCAGCTTCTTTGGGACAGCACAAGAGACCCAGTACTTC.

This chain links TRBV5-6 with TRBJ1-1, with no clear D. Germline lookup yields CDR1 SGHDT and CDR2 YYEEEE. The CDR3 spans 13 residues. V was cut by 6 bases and J by 1 base, with 10 bases left in between. The CDR3 sequence: CASIRAGNTEAFF. DNA for the CDR3: TGTGCCAGCATTCGGGCGGGGAACACTGAAGCTTTCTTT.

The chain links TRBV11-2 to TRBJ2-2; TRBD2 might be the D (6 bases). The germline CDR1 and CDR2 sequences are SGHAT and FQNNGV. The CDR3 loop spans 16 amino acids. Trimming pared 3 bases from V and 6 bases from J, leaving 17 bases between. The CDR3, as DNA: TGTGCCAGCAGCTTCGATGTGGGGCGGGGACCCGGGGAGCTGTTTTTT. Its protein product is CASSFDVGRGPGELFF.